This T cell receptor (beta chain) was identified during a study of shared clonotypes between healthy human individuals. General study results and limits: Shared clonotypes: about 5% naive CD4, approximately 3.4% naive CD8, about 2.5% memory CD4, under 0.45% memory CD8.

In the sorted-subset replicate PCRs, 200 ng DNA, tens of thousands of T cell genomes, was used. In the original processing: ImmunoSEQ sequences covered only the junction and lacked quality scores; filtering therefore differed. Assay: immunoSEQ multiplex PCR; the TCRdb copy retains only in-frame clones and omits some. D and trimming were read from the DNA, whereas the V and J calls and clone size are those reported in that table. The table has around 1.1 million clones, 70% to 85% seen once; the top ten hold approximately 0.95%. Regarding this clone: The antigen is unknown.

The CDR3 length is 17 residues. From germline, CDR1 is SGHTA and CDR2 FQGNSA. The V and J ends lost 5 bases and 2 bases, in that order; junction bases with no gene match: 14. The TCR comes from a man between 18 and 29 years old in good health. Some clones in this sample may be carry-over from other donors' samples. The V and J genes are TRBV7-2 and TRBJ2-7; 8 bases match TRBD2. Sequenced sample: memory CD4+ T cells from PBMCs. Subset here: CD45RA-negative fraction. The CDR3 DNA is TGTGCCAGCAGCCCCTCACGGGGGGGGACCCGAGCCTACGAGCAGTACTTC. It specifies CASSPSRGGTRAYEQYF.